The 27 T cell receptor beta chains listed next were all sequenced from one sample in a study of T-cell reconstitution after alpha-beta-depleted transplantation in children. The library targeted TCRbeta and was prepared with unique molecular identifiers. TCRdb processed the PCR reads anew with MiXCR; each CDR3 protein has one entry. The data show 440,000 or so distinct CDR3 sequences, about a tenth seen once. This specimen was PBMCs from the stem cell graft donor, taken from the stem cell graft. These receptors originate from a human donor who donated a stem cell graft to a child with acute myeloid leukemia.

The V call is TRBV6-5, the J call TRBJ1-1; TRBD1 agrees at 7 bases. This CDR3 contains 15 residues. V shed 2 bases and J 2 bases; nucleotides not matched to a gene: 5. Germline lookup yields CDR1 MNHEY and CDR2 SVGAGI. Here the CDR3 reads CASSYAGTANTEAFF. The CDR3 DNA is TGTGCCAGCAGTTACGCCGGGACAGCTAACACTGAAGCTTTCTTT.

The CDR3 is CSVGGQYTGELFF. The CDR3 DNA sequence: TGCAGCGTTGGGGGACAGTACACCGGGGAGCTGTTTTTT. The genes are TRBV29-1 and TRBJ2-2; 7 bases align to TRBD1. The V and J ends lost 4 bases and 3 bases, in that order; junction bases with no gene match: 2. The CDR3 loop spans 13 amino acids. Germline CDR1 is SQVTM and CDR2 is ANQGSEA.

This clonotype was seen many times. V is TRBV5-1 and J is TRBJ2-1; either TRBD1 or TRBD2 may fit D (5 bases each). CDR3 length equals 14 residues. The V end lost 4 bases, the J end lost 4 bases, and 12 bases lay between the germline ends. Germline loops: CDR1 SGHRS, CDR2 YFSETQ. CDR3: CASSPGTYYNEQFF. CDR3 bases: TGCGCCAGCAGCCCCGGGACGTATTACAATGAGCAGTTCTTC.

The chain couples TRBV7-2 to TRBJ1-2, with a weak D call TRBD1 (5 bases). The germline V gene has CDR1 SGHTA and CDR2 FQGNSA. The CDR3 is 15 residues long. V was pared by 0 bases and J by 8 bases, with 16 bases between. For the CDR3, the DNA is TGTGCCAGCAGCTTAGCCGAGGGGAGATGGTCCGGCTACACCTTC. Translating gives CASSLAEGRWSGYTF.

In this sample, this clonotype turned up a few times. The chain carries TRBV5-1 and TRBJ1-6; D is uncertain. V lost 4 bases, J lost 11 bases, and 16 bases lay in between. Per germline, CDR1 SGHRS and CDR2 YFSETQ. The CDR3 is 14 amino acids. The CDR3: CASSPWAQAAPLHF. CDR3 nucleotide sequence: TGCGCCAGCAGCCCCTGGGCCCAAGCGGCACCCCTCCACTTT.

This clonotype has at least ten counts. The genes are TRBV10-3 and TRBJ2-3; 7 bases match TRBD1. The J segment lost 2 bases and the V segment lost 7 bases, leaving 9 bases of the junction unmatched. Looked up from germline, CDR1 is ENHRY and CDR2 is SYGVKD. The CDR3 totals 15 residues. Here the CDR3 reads CAIKGQASHTDTQYF. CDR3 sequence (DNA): TGTGCCATCAAAGGACAGGCCAGTCACACAGATACGCAGTATTTT.

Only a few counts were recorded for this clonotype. The CDR3: CSAKRGTTSYEFF. The CDR3 DNA is TGCAGTGCTAAGCGAGGGACTACCTCTTATGAGTTCTTC. This chain connects TRBV20-1 to TRBJ2-1, with TRBD2 matching 7 bases. The CDR3 has 13 residues. The V gene's germline CDR1 is DFQATT and CDR2 SNEGSKA (reference sequence). The V and J ends lost 4 bases and 14 bases, in that order; junction bases with no gene match: 14.

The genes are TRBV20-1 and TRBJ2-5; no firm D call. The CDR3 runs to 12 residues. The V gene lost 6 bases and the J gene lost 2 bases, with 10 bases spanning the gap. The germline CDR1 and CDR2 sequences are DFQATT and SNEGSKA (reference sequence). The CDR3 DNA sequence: TGCAGTGCCAAGCCCACACAAGAGACCCAGTACTTC. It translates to CSAKPTQETQYF.

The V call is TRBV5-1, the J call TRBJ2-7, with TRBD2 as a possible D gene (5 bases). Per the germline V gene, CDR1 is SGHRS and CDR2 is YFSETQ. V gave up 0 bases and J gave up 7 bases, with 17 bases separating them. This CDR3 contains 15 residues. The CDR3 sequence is CASSLGAPAGREQYF. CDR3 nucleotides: TGCGCCAGCAGCTTGGGTGCACCCGCGGGTCGGGAGCAGTACTTC.

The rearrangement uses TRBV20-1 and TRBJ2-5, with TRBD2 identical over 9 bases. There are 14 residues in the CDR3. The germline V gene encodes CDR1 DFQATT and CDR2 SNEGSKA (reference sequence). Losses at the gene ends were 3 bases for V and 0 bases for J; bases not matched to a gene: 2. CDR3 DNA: TGCAGTGCTAGGGTAGCGGGGGACCAAGAGACCCAGTACTTC. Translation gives CSARVAGDQETQYF.

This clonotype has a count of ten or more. CDR3 sequence (DNA): TGTGCCAGCAGCCGAACCGGGAGTTCCTACGAGCAGTACTTC. The encoded protein is CASSRTGSSYEQYF. V usage is TRBV7-2 and J usage is TRBJ2-7; D is possibly TRBD2 (6 bases). CDR1 and CDR2 from the germline V gene are SGHTA and FQGNSA. V was trimmed by 5 bases and J by 1 base, leaving 12 bases between them. This CDR3 is built from 14 residues.

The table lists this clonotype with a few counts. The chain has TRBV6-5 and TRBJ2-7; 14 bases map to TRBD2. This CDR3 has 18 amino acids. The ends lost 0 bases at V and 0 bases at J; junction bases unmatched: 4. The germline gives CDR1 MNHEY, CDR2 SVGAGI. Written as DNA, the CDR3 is TGTGCCAGCAGTTACTCAGGGACTAGCGGGAGCGCCTCCTACGAGCAGTACTTC. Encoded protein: CASSYSGTSGSASYEQYF.

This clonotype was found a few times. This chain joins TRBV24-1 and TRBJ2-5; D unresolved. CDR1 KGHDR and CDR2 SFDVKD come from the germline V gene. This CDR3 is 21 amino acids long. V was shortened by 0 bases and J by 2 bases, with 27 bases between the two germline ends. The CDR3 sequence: CATSDLQQFRGADLRQETQYF. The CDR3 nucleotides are TGTGCCACCAGTGATTTGCAGCAGTTTCGAGGAGCAGACCTTAGACAAGAGACCCAGTACTTC.

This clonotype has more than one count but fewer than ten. This chain's CDR3 is CASSLVFQGLETQYF. Here the CDR3 DNA reads TGTGCCAGCAGCTTAGTCTTCCAGGGCCTAGAGACCCAGTACTTC. The V call is TRBV7-8, the J call TRBJ2-5, with D possibly being TRBD1 (5 bases). The CDR3 has 15 amino acids. V gave up 1 base and J gave up 4 bases, with 13 bases separating them. Germline assignment: CDR1 SGHVS and CDR2 FQNEAQ.

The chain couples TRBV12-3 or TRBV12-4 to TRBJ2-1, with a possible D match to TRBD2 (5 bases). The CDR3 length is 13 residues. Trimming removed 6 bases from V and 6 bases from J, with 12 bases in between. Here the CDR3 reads CASRDAGFNEQFF. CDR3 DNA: TGTGCCAGCAGAGACGCGGGTTTCAATGAGCAGTTCTTC.

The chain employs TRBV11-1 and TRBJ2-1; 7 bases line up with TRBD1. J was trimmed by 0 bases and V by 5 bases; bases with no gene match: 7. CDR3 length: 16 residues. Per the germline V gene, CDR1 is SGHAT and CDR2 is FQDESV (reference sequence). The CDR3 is CASSIRDRHSYNEQFF. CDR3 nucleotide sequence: TGTGCCAGCAGCATCCGGGACAGACACTCCTACAATGAGCAGTTCTTC.

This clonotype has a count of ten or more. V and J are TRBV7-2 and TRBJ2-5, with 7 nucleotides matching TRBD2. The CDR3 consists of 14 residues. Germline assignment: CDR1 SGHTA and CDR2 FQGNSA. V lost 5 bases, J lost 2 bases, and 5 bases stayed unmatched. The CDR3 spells CASSAGLGQETQYF. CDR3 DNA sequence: TGTGCCAGCAGCGCCGGACTAGGACAAGAGACCCAGTACTTC. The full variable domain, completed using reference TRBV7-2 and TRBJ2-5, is GAGVSQSPSNKVTEKGKDVELRCDPISGHTALYWYRQSLGQGLEFLIYFQGNSAPDKSGLPSDRFSAERTGGSVSTLTIQRTQQEDSAVYLCASSAGLGQETQYFGPGTRLLVL.

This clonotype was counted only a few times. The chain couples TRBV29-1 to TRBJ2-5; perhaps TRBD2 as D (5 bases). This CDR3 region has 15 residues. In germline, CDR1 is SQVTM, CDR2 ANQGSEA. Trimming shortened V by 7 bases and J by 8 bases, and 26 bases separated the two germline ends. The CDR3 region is CSARRGQRDPGTQYF. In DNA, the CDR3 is TGCAGCGCTCGTCGAGGGCAGAGAGACCCTGGTACCCAGTACTTC. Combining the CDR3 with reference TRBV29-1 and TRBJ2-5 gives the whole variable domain SAVISQKPSRDICQRGTSLTIQCQVDSQVTMMFWYRQQPGQSLTLIATANQGSEATYESGFVIDKFPISRPNLTFSTLTVSNMSPEDSSIYLCSARRGQRDPGTQYFGPGTRLLVL.

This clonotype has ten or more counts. CDR3 nucleotide sequence: TGCGCCAGCAGCTTGGTGGCAGGGGTCTCCTACAATGAGCAGTTCTTC. It is translated as CASSLVAGVSYNEQFF. The V and J genes are TRBV5-1 and TRBJ2-1, with D tentatively TRBD1 (6 bases). The germline V gene encodes CDR1 SGHRS and CDR2 YFSETQ. This CDR3 has 16 residues. V lost 0 bases and J lost 0, with 10 bases in between.

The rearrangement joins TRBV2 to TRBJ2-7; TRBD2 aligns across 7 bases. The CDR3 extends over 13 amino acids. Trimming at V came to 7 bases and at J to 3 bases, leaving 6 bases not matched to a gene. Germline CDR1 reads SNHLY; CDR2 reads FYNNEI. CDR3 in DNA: TGTGCCAGCAAGCGGGACGGATTCTACGAGCAGTACGTC. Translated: CASKRDGFYEQYV.

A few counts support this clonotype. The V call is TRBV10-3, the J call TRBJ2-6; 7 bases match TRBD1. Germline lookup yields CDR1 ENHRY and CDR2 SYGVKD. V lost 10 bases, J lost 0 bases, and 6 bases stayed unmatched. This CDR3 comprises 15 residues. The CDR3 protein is CATGQASSGANVLTF. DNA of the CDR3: TGTGCCACCGGACAGGCAAGCTCTGGGGCCAACGTCCTGACTTTC.

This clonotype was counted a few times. CDR3 loop: CASSSTGLGTGELFF. Here the CDR3 DNA reads TGTGCCAGCAGCTCTACAGGATTGGGCACCGGGGAGCTGTTTTTT. V is TRBV7-8 and J is TRBJ2-2; a weak D match, TRBD1 (5 bases). The germline CDR1 and CDR2 sequences are SGHVS and FQNEAQ. The CDR3 has 15 residues. Trimming took off 4 bases at V and 4 bases at J, with 13 bases between the two ends.

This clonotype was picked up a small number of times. CDR3 in DNA: TGTGCCGGAGACAGGGGGCCGGGAACTGAAGCTTTCTTT. Encoded protein: CAGDRGPGTEAFF. V and J are TRBV30 and TRBJ1-1, with 10 bases lining up with TRBD1. From germline, CDR1 is GTSNPN and CDR2 SVGIG (reference sequence). This CDR3 has 13 amino acids. After removal of 8 bases from V and 5 bases from J, the junction contained 8 bases not matched to a gene.

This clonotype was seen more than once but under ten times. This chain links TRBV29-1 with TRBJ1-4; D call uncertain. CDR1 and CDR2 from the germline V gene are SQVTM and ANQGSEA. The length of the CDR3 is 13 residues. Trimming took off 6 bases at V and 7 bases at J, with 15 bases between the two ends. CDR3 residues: CSVAASSGEKLFF. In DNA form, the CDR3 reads TGCAGCGTGGCGGCCTCATCGGGTGAAAAACTGTTTTTT. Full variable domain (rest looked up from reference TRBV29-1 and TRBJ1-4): SAVISQKPSRDICQRGTSLTIQCQVDSQVTMMFWYRQQPGQSLTLIATANQGSEATYESGFVIDKFPISRPNLTFSTLTVSNMSPEDSSIYLCSVAASSGEKLFFGSGTQLSVL.

Here the CDR3 reads CASRQGNSYEQYV. DNA for the CDR3: TGTGCCAGCAGACAGGGAAACTCCTACGAGCAGTACGTC. This chain joins TRBV27 and TRBJ2-7; TRBD1 might be the D (6 bases). The CDR3 is 13 amino acids. Germline V lookup: CDR1 MNHEY, CDR2 SMNVEV (reference sequence). Trimming removed 6 bases from V and 0 bases from J, with 9 bases in between.

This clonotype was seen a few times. Here the CDR3 reads CSARQGGQPQHF. The CDR3, as DNA: TGCAGTGCCAGGCAGGGGGGCCAGCCCCAGCATTTT. The chain links TRBV20-1 to TRBJ1-5, with TRBD1 matching over 7 bases. This CDR3 is 12 amino acids long. Germline trimming cut 6 bases from V and 7 bases from J; bases unmatched to any gene: 6. Germline V CDR1 and CDR2: DFQATT, SNEGSKA (reference sequence).

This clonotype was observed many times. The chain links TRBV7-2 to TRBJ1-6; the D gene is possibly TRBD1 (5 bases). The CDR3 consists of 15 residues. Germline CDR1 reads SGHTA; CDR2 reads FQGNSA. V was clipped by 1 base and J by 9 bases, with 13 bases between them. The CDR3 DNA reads TGTGCCAGCAGCTTAGACCCGGGGACGGGTTCACCCCTCCACTTT. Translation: CASSLDPGTGSPLHF. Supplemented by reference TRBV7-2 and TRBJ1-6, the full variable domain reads GAGVSQSPSNKVTEKGKDVELRCDPISGHTALYWYRQSLGQGLEFLIYFQGNSAPDKSGLPSDRFSAERTGGSVSTLTIQRTQQEDSAVYLCASSLDPGTGSPLHFGNGTRLTVT.